Presented here are 2 T cell receptor beta chains from one specimen sequenced in a study of human T cells and chemical hapten exposure. TCRdb processed the RACE reads anew with MiXCR; each CDR3 protein has one entry. The sample includes 200,000 to 300,000 distinct CDR3 sequences, approximately 8.4% of them seen just once. Specified time point: pre-sensitization, week 0. As to treatment: therapeutic diphenylcyclopropenone sensitization with weekly scalp DPC. The sample was whole blood, taken in connection with sensitization to the hapten diphenylcyclopropenone (DPC). The receptors derive from a woman aged 40 to 50 with alopecia areata. Some clones in this sample may be carry-over from other donors' samples.

This clonotype was found once. The genes are TRBV12-3 or TRBV12-4 and TRBJ2-5, with a weak D call TRBD2 (5 bases). The CDR3 length is 13 residues. Trimming shortened V by 3 bases and J by 5 bases, and 10 bases separated the two germline ends. The DNA for the CDR3 is TGTGCCAGCAGTTTTATTCGGAGGGAGACCCAGTACTTC. It specifies CASSFIRRETQYF.

This clonotype was counted between two and nine times. This rearrangement joins TRBV12-3 or TRBV12-4 to TRBJ2-6; possibly TRBD1 or TRBD2 for D (5 bases each). The CDR3 is made up of 15 amino acids. V was trimmed by 3 bases and J by 2 bases, leaving 8 bases between them. The CDR3 loop is CASSFLGAGANVLTF. As DNA, the CDR3 is TGTGCCAGCAGTTTTCTGGGGGCTGGGGCCAACGTCCTGACTTTC.